These T cell receptor beta chains were read from a single sample in a study of blood T cell repertoires in COVID-19. Libraries were prepared by immunoSEQ multiplex PCR; TCRdb keeps only in-frame clonotypes and omits some of them. Of about 54,000 clones in the sample, around nine tenths were seen once. Sequenced material: peripheral blood. These receptors were collected from a human donor in a cohort sampled during active COVID-19. The CDR3 runs from the conserved cysteine through the conserved F or W. The D gene is left open where the match is weak. Clone size is stated in some rows and not others, as once, few, many or a class when expanded.

cdr3_nt: TGCGCCAGCAGTCCCGGGACAGGGGCATCCACAGATACGCAGTATTTT; cdr3_aa: CASSPGTGASTDTQYF; d_call: TRBD1; clone_size: -; v_call: TRBV10-1; j_call: TRBJ2-3
cdr3_nt: TGTGCCAGCAGCTTCGCAGATAACTATGGCTACACCTTC; cdr3_aa: CASSFADNYGYTF; d_call: -; clone_size: -; v_call: TRBV11-1; j_call: TRBJ1-2
cdr3_nt: TGTGCCAGCACCGGACTAGCGGGCCCCCTTAGCGATACGCAGTATTTT; cdr3_aa: CASTGLAGPLSDTQYF; d_call: -; clone_size: -; v_call: TRBV21-1; j_call: TRBJ2-3
cdr3_nt: TGTGCCAGCACTCAACCGGGACAGGGGTCTATGAACACCGGGGAGCTGTTTTTT; cdr3_aa: CASTQPGQGSMNTGELFF; d_call: TRBD1; clone_size: -; v_call: TRBV4-2; j_call: TRBJ2-2
cdr3_nt: TGTGCCAGCAGCGCGGGACTCCAGAGCTCCTACGAGCAGTACTTC; cdr3_aa: CASSAGLQSSYEQYF; d_call: -; clone_size: -; v_call: TRBV3-1/TRBV3-2; j_call: TRBJ2-7
cdr3_nt: TGTGCCAGCAGCGACCTACGGGACAGGAAGAATTCACCCCTCCACTTT; cdr3_aa: CASSDLRDRKNSPLHF; d_call: TRBD1; clone_size: -; v_call: TRBV9; j_call: TRBJ1-6
cdr3_nt: TGTGCCAGCAGCAAACAGGACGGGACAGTTTTACCACCTCTAGCCAAAAACATTCAGTACTTC; cdr3_aa: CASSKQDGTVLPPLAKNIQYF; d_call: -; clone_size: -; v_call: TRBV21-1; j_call: TRBJ2-4
cdr3_nt: TGCGCCAGCAGCTTGGGAGCAGGGCGAACAGATACGCAGTATTTT; cdr3_aa: CASSLGAGRTDTQYF; d_call: -; clone_size: -; v_call: TRBV5-1; j_call: TRBJ2-3
cdr3_nt: TGTGCCAGCAGTTTAGGACAGATCTATGGCTACACCTTC; cdr3_aa: CASSLGQIYGYTF; d_call: -; clone_size: -; v_call: TRBV12-3/TRBV12-4; j_call: TRBJ1-2
cdr3_nt: TGTGCCAGCAGTCAATCCCTGGGAGGGTACAATGAGCAGTTCTTC; cdr3_aa: CASSQSLGGYNEQFF; d_call: TRBD2; clone_size: -; v_call: TRBV27; j_call: TRBJ2-1
cdr3_nt: TGCGCCAGCAGCTCGATAGACAGGGAAAGGGCAGAGACCCAGTACTTC; cdr3_aa: CASSSIDRERAETQYF; d_call: TRBD1; clone_size: -; v_call: TRBV5-1; j_call: TRBJ2-5
cdr3_nt: TGTGCCAGCAGCTTTGAGCGGAGCTCCTACGAGCAGTACTTC; cdr3_aa: CASSFERSSYEQYF; d_call: -; clone_size: -; v_call: TRBV7-2; j_call: TRBJ2-7
cdr3_nt: TGTGCCAGCAGCGTAGGCCAGACGAACACCGGGGAGCTGTTTTTT; cdr3_aa: CASSVGQTNTGELFF; d_call: -; clone_size: -; v_call: TRBV9; j_call: TRBJ2-2
cdr3_nt: TGTGCCAGCAGCTACTCGTCGGTCTCTGGGGCCAACGTCCTGACTTTC; cdr3_aa: CASSYSSVSGANVLTF; d_call: -; clone_size: -; v_call: TRBV11-2; j_call: TRBJ2-6
cdr3_nt: TGTGCCACAAAAGGCGAGGAAAACACTGAAGCTTTCTTT; cdr3_aa: CATKGEENTEAFF; d_call: -; clone_size: -; v_call: TRBV10-3; j_call: TRBJ1-1
cdr3_nt: TGTGCCAGCAGCTCCGGGACTAGCGAGAGAGAGACCCAGTACTTC; cdr3_aa: CASSSGTSERETQYF; d_call: TRBD2; clone_size: -; v_call: TRBV5-4; j_call: TRBJ2-5
cdr3_nt: TGTGCCTGGAGCGAGGGACAGGGTTGGAATGAGCAGTTCTTC; cdr3_aa: CAWSEGQGWNEQFF; d_call: TRBD1; clone_size: -; v_call: TRBV30; j_call: TRBJ2-1
cdr3_nt: TGTGCCAGCAGCCCGAGGGGGCTAGCGGGGGGTAATGAGCAGTTCTTC; cdr3_aa: CASSPRGLAGGNEQFF; d_call: TRBD2; clone_size: -; v_call: TRBV6-6; j_call: TRBJ2-1
cdr3_nt: TGTGCCAGCAGCTTATGGCTAGCGGGGACAAACAATGAGCAGTTCTTC; cdr3_aa: CASSLWLAGTNNEQFF; d_call: TRBD2; clone_size: once; v_call: TRBV7-2; j_call: TRBJ2-1
cdr3_nt: TGTGCCAGCAGTGACAGCACAGGGTGGGCCCTCCACTTT; cdr3_aa: CASSDSTGWALHF; d_call: -; clone_size: -; v_call: TRBV2; j_call: TRBJ1-6
cdr3_nt: TGTGCCAGCAGCCGAACAGGTGAAGGCTACACCTTC; cdr3_aa: CASSRTGEGYTF; d_call: -; clone_size: -; v_call: TRBV5-4; j_call: TRBJ1-2
cdr3_nt: TGTGCCAGTAGTAAAGCTTCAATGGGGCTAGATTCTTACTACGAGCAGTACTTC; cdr3_aa: CASSKASMGLDSYYEQYF; d_call: -; clone_size: -; v_call: TRBV19; j_call: TRBJ2-7
cdr3_nt: TGTGCCAGCAGTGGGGTGGGACTAGCGGGTGGCAATGAGCAGTTCTTC; cdr3_aa: CASSGVGLAGGNEQFF; d_call: -; clone_size: -; v_call: TRBV21-1; j_call: TRBJ2-1
cdr3_nt: TGTGCCAGCAGGGGACAGGGAGACCACGGGGAGCTGTTTTTT; cdr3_aa: CASRGQGDHGELFF; d_call: TRBD1; clone_size: -; v_call: TRBV7-3; j_call: TRBJ2-2
cdr3_nt: TGTGCCAGTAGTATGGCAGGGGCAGGAGAGACCCAGTACTTC; cdr3_aa: CASSMAGAGETQYF; d_call: -; clone_size: -; v_call: TRBV19; j_call: TRBJ2-5
cdr3_nt: TGTGCCAGCAGCGAGGACAGGGGGGCTTTCTTT; cdr3_aa: CASSEDRGAFF; d_call: TRBD1; clone_size: few; v_call: TRBV6-5; j_call: TRBJ1-1
cdr3_nt: TGTGCCAGCGCCTGGACTAGCGGGAGGGATACGCAGTATTTT; cdr3_aa: CASAWTSGRDTQYF; d_call: TRBD2; clone_size: -; v_call: TRBV6-5; j_call: TRBJ2-3
cdr3_nt: TGTGCCAGTAGCCTCAGAAGGGGGACTGAAGCTTTCTTT; cdr3_aa: CASSLRRGTEAFF; d_call: -; clone_size: -; v_call: TRBV19; j_call: TRBJ1-1
cdr3_nt: TGTGCCAGCAGCCATGAGCGGGAGTCCCGCCACGAGCAGTACTTC; cdr3_aa: CASSHERESRHEQYF; d_call: TRBD2; clone_size: few; v_call: TRBV5-4; j_call: TRBJ2-7
cdr3_nt: TGTGCCTGGGGGGGCCCCTACGAGCAGTACTTC; cdr3_aa: CAWGGPYEQYF; d_call: -; clone_size: -; v_call: TRBV30; j_call: TRBJ2-7
cdr3_nt: TGTGCAAGTCGCTTAGCGCTACCCGGGGGGTCTGGGGAGACCCAGTACTTC; cdr3_aa: CASRLALPGGSGETQYF; d_call: -; clone_size: -; v_call: TRBV12-2; j_call: TRBJ2-5
cdr3_nt: TGTGCCAGCAGAAGGGACATTAATTCACCCCTCCACTTT; cdr3_aa: CASRRDINSPLHF; d_call: -; clone_size: -; v_call: TRBV7-8; j_call: TRBJ1-6
cdr3_nt: TGTGCCAGCAGCTTAGAATCGCGAAACCGTGGCTACACCTTC; cdr3_aa: CASSLESRNRGYTF; d_call: -; clone_size: -; v_call: TRBV7-2; j_call: TRBJ1-2
cdr3_nt: TGTGCCAGCAGACCGGGACAGGGGGGTAGTTACGAGCAGTACTTC; cdr3_aa: CASRPGQGGSYEQYF; d_call: TRBD1; clone_size: -; v_call: TRBV6-5; j_call: TRBJ2-7
cdr3_nt: TGTGCCAGCAGGGCCACAGAGTCCTACGAGCAGTACTTC; cdr3_aa: CASRATESYEQYF; d_call: -; clone_size: -; v_call: TRBV12-3/TRBV12-4; j_call: TRBJ2-7
cdr3_nt: TGCGCCAGCAGCCCTGATGGTAGAGGCTCTGAAGCTTTCTTT; cdr3_aa: CASSPDGRGSEAFF; d_call: -; clone_size: -; v_call: TRBV5-1; j_call: TRBJ1-1
cdr3_nt: TGTGCCAGCCGCAGCGGGTACGAGCAGTACTTC; cdr3_aa: CASRSGYEQYF; d_call: -; clone_size: -; v_call: TRBV6-6; j_call: TRBJ2-7
cdr3_nt: TGTGCCAGCAGCTTATGGACTAGCCTTCAAGAGACCCAGTACTTC; cdr3_aa: CASSLWTSLQETQYF; d_call: TRBD2; clone_size: -; v_call: TRBV7-2; j_call: TRBJ2-5
cdr3_nt: TGCGCCAGCAGCCAAGAAATAGCAGGGCGGAGAGAGCAGTACTTC; cdr3_aa: CASSQEIAGRREQYF; d_call: -; clone_size: -; v_call: TRBV4-3; j_call: TRBJ2-7
cdr3_nt: TGTGCCAGCAGTGTCCGCAGGACTGCCGAGCAGTACTTC; cdr3_aa: CASSVRRTAEQYF; d_call: -; clone_size: -; v_call: TRBV2; j_call: TRBJ2-7
cdr3_nt: TGCGCCAGCAGGGACTTCCCTGGGAATGAGCAGTTCTTC; cdr3_aa: CASRDFPGNEQFF; d_call: -; clone_size: -; v_call: TRBV23-1; j_call: TRBJ2-1
cdr3_nt: TGTGCCAGCAGCCTCACTTCGTTGGATCAGCCCCAGCATTTT; cdr3_aa: CASSLTSLDQPQHF; d_call: -; clone_size: -; v_call: TRBV6-2/TRBV6-3; j_call: TRBJ1-5
cdr3_nt: TGTGCCAGCAGCTTCCCAGGGGTGCAGGGCTACACCTTC; cdr3_aa: CASSFPGVQGYTF; d_call: -; clone_size: -; v_call: TRBV7-9; j_call: TRBJ1-2
cdr3_nt: TGTGCCAGCAAGCGGACTAGCGGATACAATGAGCAGTTCTTC; cdr3_aa: CASKRTSGYNEQFF; d_call: TRBD2; clone_size: -; v_call: TRBV6-5; j_call: TRBJ2-1
cdr3_nt: TGTGCCAGCTCACCTGGAACGGGGGATGCCTACGAGCAGTACTTC; cdr3_aa: CASSPGTGDAYEQYF; d_call: -; clone_size: few; v_call: TRBV18; j_call: TRBJ2-7
cdr3_nt: TGTGCCAGCTCACGGACAGGGGGCGGCCCCTACGAGCAGTACTTC; cdr3_aa: CASSRTGGGPYEQYF; d_call: TRBD1; clone_size: -; v_call: TRBV18; j_call: TRBJ2-7
cdr3_nt: TGTGCCAGCAGCTTAAATCGGGCCGGGGAGCTGTTTTTT; cdr3_aa: CASSLNRAGELFF; d_call: -; clone_size: -; v_call: TRBV7-3; j_call: TRBJ2-2
cdr3_nt: TGTGCCAGCAGCTTAAGGCGTACGGGAGGTTTGGCAGATACGCAGTATTTT; cdr3_aa: CASSLRRTGGLADTQYF; d_call: TRBD2; clone_size: -; v_call: TRBV7-2; j_call: TRBJ2-3
cdr3_nt: TGTGCCAGTAGTTCGACTAGCGGCCTCTCCTACAATGAGCAGTTCTTC; cdr3_aa: CASSSTSGLSYNEQFF; d_call: TRBD2; clone_size: once; v_call: TRBV19; j_call: TRBJ2-1
cdr3_nt: TGTGCCAGCAGCTTAACCACAATGAACTATGGCTACACCTTC; cdr3_aa: CASSLTTMNYGYTF; d_call: -; clone_size: -; v_call: TRBV7-9; j_call: TRBJ1-2
cdr3_nt: TGTGCCACCAGTGCCGAGGTCAGGGGGAGCCGCACAGATACGCAGTATTTT; cdr3_aa: CATSAEVRGSRTDTQYF; d_call: TRBD1; clone_size: -; v_call: TRBV24-1; j_call: TRBJ2-3